This T cell receptor (beta chain) was observed in a study of post-analysis software for immune sequencing data. Background on the study: Relapsing-remitting, secondary progressive and progressive-relapsing courses of multiple sclerosis were included. Points from the study as a whole: A handful of TRBV segments (TRBV5-6, TRBV5-1 and TRBV20-1 among them) occurred more frequently in patients than in controls. Strong same-batch co-clustering of samples appeared with F measure clustering. Normalized Chao1 diversity was significantly reduced in patients versus controls.

This clonotype was picked up many times. Its cognate antigen is unknown. The CDR3 is 12 amino acids. V was shortened by 6 bases and J by 10 bases, with 18 bases between the two germline ends. Germline CDR1 SQVTM, CDR2 ANQGSEA. Every TCR beta cDNA library bore unique molecular identifiers. The source material, about 0.9 to 11 million T cells, gave rise to 500,000 or so cDNA molecules. Via MiXCR, TCRdb re-called the PCR reads, giving one row per CDR3 protein. This sample has hundreds of thousands of distinct CDR3 sequences; 40% to 55% occur once, and the top ten carry roughly an eighth. Specimen: blood. The TCR was taken from a girl aged 5 to 17 with multiple sclerosis. The gene calls are TRBV29-1 and TRBJ1-1; D might be TRBD1 (6 bases). CDR3 amino acids: CSVRGGQRPAFF. The CDR3 coding sequence is TGCAGCGTGAGGGGGGGGCAGCGACCAGCTTTCTTT.